This TCR beta chain was recovered during a study of shared clonotypes between healthy human individuals. The ends were cut back, 1 base at V and 7 bases at J, with 7 bases in the middle. Germline CDR1 is SGHAT and CDR2 is FQNNGV. This CDR3 is 12 amino acids long. Genomic DNA belonging to each subset was distributed in equal measure over several immunoSEQ plates. This table comes from immunoSEQ multiplex PCR, and its TCRdb copy is limited to in-frame clones, with some not included. The repertoire includes some 2 million clones, roughly 95% of them detected once, and roughly 1% sits in the top ten. Naive CD8 cells comprised CD45RO-negative, CCR7-positively selected cells, excluding terminally differentiated effector memory CD45RA+ cells. The donor cohort consisted entirely of Caucasian adults residing in Nashville, Tennessee.

Sample: naive CD8+ T cells sorted from blood. This receptor was obtained from a man between 18 and 29 years old in good health. The gene calls are TRBV11-2 and TRBJ1-1; tentatively, D is TRBD1 (5 bases). The CDR3 is CASSLGGDEAFF. The CDR3 nucleotides read TGTGCCAGCAGCTTAGGGGGGGATGAAGCTTTCTTT.